This TCR beta chain is from a study of regulatory T cells in long-lasting Graves disease. The study's findings and limits: Less diverse TCR repertoires were seen in persistent Graves' patients than in newly diagnosed ones. When disease was persistent, TRBV28, TRBJ1-2 and TRBJ2-5 were the favored segments. Between persistent patients, about 2,800 public clonotypes were shared, exceeding the 900 to 1,000 shared between new patients.

Combining iRepertoire HTBI primers with Arm-PCR of CDR3 regions, the authors built TCR beta libraries. Each CDR3 protein gets one entry after TCRdb re-called the multiplex PCR reads with MiXCR. This table has roughly 500,000 distinct CDR3 sequences, roughly 21% appearing once. The sample holds a few counts of this clonotype. Its antigen is unidentified. The CDR3 is 13 residues long. CDR1 and CDR2 (germline): SEHNR, FQNEAQ (reference sequence). V dropped 3 bases and J dropped 7 bases, with 12 bases sitting between them. Documented time point: persistent/refractory GD, antithyroid drugs over 5 years with positive TRAb. PBMCs were the source of the RNA used for TCR sequencing. Under American Thyroid Association guidelines, Graves' disease was diagnosed.

The source is a female donor with Graves disease. The input for sequencing was peripheral blood mononuclear cells (PBMCs), taken when the disease was refractory, from a patient treated with antithyroid drugs. The gene calls are TRBV7-9 and TRBJ2-5; D may be TRBD1 (5 bases). The CDR3 loop reads CASSFQGLGTQYF. DNA for the CDR3: TGTGCCAGCAGCTTTCAGGGATTGGGGACCCAGTACTTC.